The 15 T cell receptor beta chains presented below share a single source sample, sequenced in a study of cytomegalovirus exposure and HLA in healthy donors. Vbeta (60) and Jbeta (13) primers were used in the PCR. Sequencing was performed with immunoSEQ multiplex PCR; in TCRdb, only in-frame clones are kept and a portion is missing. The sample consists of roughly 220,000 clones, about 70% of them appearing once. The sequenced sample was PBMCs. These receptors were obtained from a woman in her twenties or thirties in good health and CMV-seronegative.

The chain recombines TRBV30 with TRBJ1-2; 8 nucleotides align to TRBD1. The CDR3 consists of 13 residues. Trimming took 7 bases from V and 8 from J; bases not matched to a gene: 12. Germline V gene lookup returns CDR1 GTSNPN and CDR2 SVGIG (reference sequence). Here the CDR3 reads CALRDRRIFGYTF. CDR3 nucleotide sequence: TGTGCCTTAAGGGACAGGCGAATATTCGGCTACACCTTC.

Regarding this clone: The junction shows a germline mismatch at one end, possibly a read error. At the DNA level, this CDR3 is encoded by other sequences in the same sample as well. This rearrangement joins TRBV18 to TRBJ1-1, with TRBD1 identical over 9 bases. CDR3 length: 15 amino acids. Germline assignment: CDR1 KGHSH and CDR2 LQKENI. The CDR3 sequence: CASSPQKGQGTEAFF. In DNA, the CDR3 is TGTGCCAGCTCACCACAAAAGGGACAGGGCACTGAAGCCTTCTTT.

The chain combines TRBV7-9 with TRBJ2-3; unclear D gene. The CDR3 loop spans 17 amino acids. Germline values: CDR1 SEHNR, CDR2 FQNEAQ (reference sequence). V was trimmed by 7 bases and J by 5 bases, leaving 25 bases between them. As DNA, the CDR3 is TGTGCCAGCACCCATAGTCGTATTTTCTTGAGCGAAGATACGCAGTATTTT. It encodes CASTHSRIFLSEDTQYF.

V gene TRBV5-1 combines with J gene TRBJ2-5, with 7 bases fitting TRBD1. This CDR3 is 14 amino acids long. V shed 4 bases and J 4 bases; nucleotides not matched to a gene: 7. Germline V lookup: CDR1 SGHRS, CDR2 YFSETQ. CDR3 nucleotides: TGCGCCAGCAGCCTCGGACAGGAGGCAGAGACCCAGTACTTC. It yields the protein CASSLGQEAETQYF.

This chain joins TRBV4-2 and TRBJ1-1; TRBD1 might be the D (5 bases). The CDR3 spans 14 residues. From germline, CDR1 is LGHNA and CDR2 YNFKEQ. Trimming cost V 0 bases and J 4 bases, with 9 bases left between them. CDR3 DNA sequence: TGTGCCAGCAGCCAAGATCCAGGGCGCACTGAAGCTTTCTTT. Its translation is CASSQDPGRTEAFF.

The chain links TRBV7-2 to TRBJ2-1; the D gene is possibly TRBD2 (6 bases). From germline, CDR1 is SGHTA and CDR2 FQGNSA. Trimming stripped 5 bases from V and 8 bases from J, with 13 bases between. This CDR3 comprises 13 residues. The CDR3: CASSRLVFDEQFF. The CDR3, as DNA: TGTGCCAGCAGCAGACTAGTTTTCGATGAGCAGTTCTTC.

CDR3 bases: TGCGCCAGCAGCTTACAGGGACAGAAATTCGACGAGCAGTACTTC. Translated, it gives CASSLQGQKFDEQYF. The gene calls are TRBV5-1 and TRBJ2-7, with 7 bases that match TRBD1. This CDR3 contains 15 residues. Germline loops: CDR1 SGHRS, CDR2 YFSETQ. Trimming removed 2 bases from V and 5 bases from J; junction bases left unmatched: 10.

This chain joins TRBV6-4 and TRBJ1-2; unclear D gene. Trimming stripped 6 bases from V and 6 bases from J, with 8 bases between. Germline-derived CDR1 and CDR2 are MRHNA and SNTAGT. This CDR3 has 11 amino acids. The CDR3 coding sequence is TGTGCCAGCAGAAGCGGGGATGGCTACACCTTC. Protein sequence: CASRSGDGYTF.

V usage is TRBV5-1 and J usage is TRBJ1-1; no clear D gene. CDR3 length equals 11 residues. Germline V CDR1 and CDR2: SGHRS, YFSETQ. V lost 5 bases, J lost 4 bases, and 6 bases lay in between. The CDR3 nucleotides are TGCGCCAGCAGGGAGGGCACTGAAGCTTTCTTT. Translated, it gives CASREGTEAFF. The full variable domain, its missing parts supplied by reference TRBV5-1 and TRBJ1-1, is KAGVTQTPRYLIKTRGQQVTLSCSPISGHRSVSWYQQTPGQGLQFLFEYFSETQRNKGNFPGRFSGRQFSNSRSEMNVSTLELGDSALYLCASREGTEAFFGQGTRLTVV.

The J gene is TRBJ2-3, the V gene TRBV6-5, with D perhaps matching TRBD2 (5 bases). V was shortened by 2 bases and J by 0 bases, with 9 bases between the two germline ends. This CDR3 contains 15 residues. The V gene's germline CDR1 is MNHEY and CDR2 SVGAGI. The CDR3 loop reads CASSYQRRSTDTQYF. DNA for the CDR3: TGTGCCAGCAGTTACCAGCGGAGGAGCACAGATACGCAGTATTTT.

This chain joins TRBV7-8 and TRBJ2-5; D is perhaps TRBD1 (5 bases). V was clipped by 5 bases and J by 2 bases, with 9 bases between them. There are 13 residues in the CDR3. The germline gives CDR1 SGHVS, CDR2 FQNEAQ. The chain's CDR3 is CASSVQAQETQYF. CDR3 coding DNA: TGTGCCAGCAGCGTACAGGCTCAAGAGACCCAGTACTTC.

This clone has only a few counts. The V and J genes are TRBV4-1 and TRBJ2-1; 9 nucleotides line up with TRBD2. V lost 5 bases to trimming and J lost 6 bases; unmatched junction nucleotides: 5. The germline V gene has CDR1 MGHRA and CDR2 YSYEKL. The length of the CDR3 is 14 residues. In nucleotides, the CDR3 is TGCGCCAGCAGCTTTAGCGGGAGTGTCAATGAGCAGTTCTTC. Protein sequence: CASSFSGSVNEQFF.

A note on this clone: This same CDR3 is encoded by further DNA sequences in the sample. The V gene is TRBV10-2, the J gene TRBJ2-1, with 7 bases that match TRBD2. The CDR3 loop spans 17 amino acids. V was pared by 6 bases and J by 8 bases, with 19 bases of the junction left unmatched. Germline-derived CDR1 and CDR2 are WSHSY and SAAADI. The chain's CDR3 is CASREGLGSGVHYEQFF. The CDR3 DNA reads TGCGCCAGCAGAGAAGGTCTCGGGAGCGGGGTACACTATGAGCAGTTCTTC.

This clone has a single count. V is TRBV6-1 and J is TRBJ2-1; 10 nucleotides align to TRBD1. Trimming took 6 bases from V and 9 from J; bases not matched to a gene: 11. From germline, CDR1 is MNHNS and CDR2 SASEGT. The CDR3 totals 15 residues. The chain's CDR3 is CASSRLTGGGPEQFF. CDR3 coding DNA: TGTGCCAGCAGCCGCCTGACAGGGGGCGGACCTGAGCAGTTCTTC.

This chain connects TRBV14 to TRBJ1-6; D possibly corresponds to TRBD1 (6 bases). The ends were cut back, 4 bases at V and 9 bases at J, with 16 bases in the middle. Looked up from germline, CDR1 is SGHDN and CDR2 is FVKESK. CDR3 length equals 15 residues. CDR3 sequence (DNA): TGTGCCAGCAGCCGAGAACAGGGTTCCATTTCACCCCTCCACTTT. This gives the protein CASSREQGSISPLHF.